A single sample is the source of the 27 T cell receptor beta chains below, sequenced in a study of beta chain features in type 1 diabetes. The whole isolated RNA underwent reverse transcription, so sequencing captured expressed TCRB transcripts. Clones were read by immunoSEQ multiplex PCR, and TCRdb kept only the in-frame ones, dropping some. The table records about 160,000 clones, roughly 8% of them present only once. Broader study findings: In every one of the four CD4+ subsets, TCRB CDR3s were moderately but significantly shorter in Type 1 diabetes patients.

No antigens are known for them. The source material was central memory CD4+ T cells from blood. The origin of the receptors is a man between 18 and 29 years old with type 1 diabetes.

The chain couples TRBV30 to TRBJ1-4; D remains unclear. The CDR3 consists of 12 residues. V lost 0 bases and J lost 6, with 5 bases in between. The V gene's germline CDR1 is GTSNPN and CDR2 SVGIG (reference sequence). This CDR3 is CAWSVQHEKLFF. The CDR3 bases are TGTGCCTGGAGTGTACAGCATGAAAAACTGTTTTTT.

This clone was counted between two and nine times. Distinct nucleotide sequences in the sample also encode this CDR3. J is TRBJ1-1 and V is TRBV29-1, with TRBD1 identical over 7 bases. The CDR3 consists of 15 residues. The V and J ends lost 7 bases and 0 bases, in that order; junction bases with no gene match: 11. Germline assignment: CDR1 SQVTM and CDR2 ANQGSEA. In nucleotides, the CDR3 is TGCAGCGCTCGACAGGGTTGGGGAATGAACACTGAAGCTTTCTTT. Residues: CSARQGWGMNTEAFF.

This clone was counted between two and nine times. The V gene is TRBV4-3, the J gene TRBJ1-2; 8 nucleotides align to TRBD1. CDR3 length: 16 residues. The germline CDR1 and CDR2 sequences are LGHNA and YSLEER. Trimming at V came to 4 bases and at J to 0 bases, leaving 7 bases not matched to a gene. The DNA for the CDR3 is TGCGCCAGCAGCCGCATGGGGACAGGCTCTAACTATGGCTACACCTTC. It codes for CASSRMGTGSNYGYTF.

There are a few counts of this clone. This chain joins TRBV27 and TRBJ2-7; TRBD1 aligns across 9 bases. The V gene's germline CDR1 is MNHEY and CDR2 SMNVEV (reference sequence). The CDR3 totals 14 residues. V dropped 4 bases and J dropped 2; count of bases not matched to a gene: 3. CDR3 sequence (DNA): TGTGCCAGCAGTTGGAGACAGGGGGCCTACGAGCAGTACTTC. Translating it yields CASSWRQGAYEQYF.

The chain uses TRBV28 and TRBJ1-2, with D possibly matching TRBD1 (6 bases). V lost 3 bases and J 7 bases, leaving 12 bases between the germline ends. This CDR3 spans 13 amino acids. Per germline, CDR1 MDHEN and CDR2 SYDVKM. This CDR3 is CASSFGQGLGYTF. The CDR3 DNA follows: TGTGCCAGCAGTTTTGGGCAGGGGCTTGGCTACACCTTC.

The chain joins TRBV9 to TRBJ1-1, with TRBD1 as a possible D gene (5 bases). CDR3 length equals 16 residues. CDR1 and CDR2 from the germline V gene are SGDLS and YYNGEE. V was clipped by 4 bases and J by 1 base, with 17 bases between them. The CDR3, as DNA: TGTGCCAGCAGCCCCCGTCTCGGGGGATCGAACACTGAAGCTTTCTTT. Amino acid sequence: CASSPRLGGSNTEAFF.

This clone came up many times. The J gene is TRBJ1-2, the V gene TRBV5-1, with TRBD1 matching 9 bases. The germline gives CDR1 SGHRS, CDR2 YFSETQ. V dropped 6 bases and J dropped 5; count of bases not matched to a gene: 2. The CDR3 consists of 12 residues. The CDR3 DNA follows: TGCGCCAGCATGGGACAGGGATATGGCTACACCTTC. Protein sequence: CASMGQGYGYTF.

The CDR3 spells CASSEGRTREFF. The CDR3 nucleotides read TGTGCCAGCAGTGAAGGGCGGACTAGGGAGTTCTTC. V gene TRBV2 combines with J gene TRBJ2-1, with 7 nucleotides matching TRBD2. Germline CDR1 is SNHLY and CDR2 is FYNNEI. This CDR3 spans 12 amino acids. Losses at the gene ends were 1 base for V and 14 bases for J; bases not matched to a gene: 5.

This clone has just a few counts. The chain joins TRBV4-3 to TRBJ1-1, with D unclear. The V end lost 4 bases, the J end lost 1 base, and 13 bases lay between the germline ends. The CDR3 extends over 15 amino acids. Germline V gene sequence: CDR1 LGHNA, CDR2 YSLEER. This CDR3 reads CASSRRTGGNTEAFF. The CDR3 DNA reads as TGCGCCAGCAGCCGGCGGACGGGAGGGAACACTGAAGCTTTCTTT.

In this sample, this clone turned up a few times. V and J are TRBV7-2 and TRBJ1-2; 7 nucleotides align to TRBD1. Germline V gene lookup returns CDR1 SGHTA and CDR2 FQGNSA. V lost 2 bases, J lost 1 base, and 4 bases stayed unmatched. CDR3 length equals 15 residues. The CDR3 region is CASSLIGQDNYGYTF. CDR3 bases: TGTGCCAGCAGCTTAATCGGACAGGATAACTATGGCTACACCTTC.

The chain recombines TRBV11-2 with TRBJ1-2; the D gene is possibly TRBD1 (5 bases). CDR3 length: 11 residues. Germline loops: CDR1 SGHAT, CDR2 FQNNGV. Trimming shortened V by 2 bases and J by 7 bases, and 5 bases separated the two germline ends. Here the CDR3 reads CASSLRGGYTF. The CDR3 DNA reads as TGTGCCAGCAGCTTAAGGGGTGGCTACACCTTC.

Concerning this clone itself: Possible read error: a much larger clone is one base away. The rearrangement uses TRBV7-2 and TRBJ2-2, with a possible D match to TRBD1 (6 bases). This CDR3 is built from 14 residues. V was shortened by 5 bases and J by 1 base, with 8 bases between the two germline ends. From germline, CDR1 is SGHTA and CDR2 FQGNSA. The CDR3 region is CASSPTGNTGELFF. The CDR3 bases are TGTGCCAGCAGCCCGACAGGGAACACCGGGGAGCTGTTTTTT.

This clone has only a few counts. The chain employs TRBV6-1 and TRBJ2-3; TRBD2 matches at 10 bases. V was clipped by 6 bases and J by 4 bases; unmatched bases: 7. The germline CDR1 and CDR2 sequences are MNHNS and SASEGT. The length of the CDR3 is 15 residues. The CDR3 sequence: CASSRERGGADTQYF. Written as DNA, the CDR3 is TGTGCCAGCAGCCGGGAGCGGGGGGGGGCAGATACGCAGTATTTT.

The CDR3 DNA reads TGTGCCAGCCGGACAGGGATGTCGGCAGAGACCCAGTACTTC. This translates into CASRTGMSAETQYF. The gene calls are TRBV6-1 and TRBJ2-5; the match to TRBD1 covers 8 bases. The CDR3 has 14 residues. CDR1 is MNHNS, CDR2 SASEGT, per germline. With 8 bases clipped from V and 4 bases from J, the junction kept 9 bases outside the gene matches.

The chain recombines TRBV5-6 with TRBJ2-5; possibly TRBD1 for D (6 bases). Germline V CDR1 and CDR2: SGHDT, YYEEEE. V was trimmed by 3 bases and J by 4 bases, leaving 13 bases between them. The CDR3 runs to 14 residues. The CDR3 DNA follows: TGTGCCAGCAGCTCTTCAGGGGCGGGAGAGACCCAGTACTTC. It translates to CASSSSGAGETQYF.

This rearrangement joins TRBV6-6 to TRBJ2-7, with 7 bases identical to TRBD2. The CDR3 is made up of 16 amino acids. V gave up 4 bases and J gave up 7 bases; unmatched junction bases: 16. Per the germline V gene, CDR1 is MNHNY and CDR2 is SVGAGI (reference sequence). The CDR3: CASSSPATGGKGEQYF. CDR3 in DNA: TGTGCCAGCAGTTCCCCCGCTACGGGAGGAAAAGGGGAGCAGTACTTC.

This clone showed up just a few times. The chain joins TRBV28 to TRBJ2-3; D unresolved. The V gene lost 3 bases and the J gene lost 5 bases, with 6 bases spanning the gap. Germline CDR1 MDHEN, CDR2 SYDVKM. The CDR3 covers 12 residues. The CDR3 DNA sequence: TGTGCCAGCAGTTTTACGAGAGATACGCAGTATTTT. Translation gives CASSFTRDTQYF.

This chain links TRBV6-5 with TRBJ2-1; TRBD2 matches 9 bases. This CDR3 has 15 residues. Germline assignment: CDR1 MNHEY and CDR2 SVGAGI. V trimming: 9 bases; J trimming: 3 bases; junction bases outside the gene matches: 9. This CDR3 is CARSSGRQDYNEQFF. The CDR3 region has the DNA TGTGCCAGAAGTAGCGGGAGACAGGACTACAATGAGCAGTTCTTC.

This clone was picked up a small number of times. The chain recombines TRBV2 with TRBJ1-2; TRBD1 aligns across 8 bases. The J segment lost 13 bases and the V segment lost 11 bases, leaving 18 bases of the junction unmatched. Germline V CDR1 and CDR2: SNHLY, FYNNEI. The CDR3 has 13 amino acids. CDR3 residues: CAGEGQGDTRLTF. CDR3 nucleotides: TGTGCCGGGGAAGGACAGGGAGATACCCGTCTCACCTTC. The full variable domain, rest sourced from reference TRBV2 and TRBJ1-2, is EPEVTQTPSHQVTQMGQEVILRCVPISNHLYFYWYRQILGQKVEFLVSFYNNEISEKSEIFDDQFSVERPDGSNFTLKIRSTKLEDSAMYFCAGEGQGDTRLTFGSGTRLTVV.

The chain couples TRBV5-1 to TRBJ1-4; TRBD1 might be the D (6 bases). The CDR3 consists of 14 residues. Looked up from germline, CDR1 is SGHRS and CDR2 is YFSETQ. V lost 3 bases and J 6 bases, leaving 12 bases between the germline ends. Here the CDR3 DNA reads TGCGCCAGCAGCTCAGGGGCGGTGGATGAAAAACTGTTTTTT. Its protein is CASSSGAVDEKLFF.

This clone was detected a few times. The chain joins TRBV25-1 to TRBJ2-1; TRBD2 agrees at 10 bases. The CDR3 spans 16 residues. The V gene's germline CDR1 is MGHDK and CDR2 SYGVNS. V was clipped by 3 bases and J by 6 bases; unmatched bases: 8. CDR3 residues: CASSDWDSGGINEQFF. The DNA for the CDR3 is TGTGCCAGCAGTGATTGGGATAGCGGGGGGATCAATGAGCAGTTCTTC.

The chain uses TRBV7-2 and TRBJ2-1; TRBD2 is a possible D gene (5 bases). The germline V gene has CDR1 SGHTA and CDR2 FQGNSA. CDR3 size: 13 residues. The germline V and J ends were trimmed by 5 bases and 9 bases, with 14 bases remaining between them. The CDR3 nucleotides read TGTGCCAGCAGCCGCCCCCCGGCGGGTGAGCAGTTCTTC. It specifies CASSRPPAGEQFF.

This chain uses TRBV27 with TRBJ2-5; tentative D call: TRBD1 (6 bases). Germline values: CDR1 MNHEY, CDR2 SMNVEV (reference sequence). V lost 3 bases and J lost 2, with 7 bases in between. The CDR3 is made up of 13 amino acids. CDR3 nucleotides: TGTGCCAGCAGTTTTAGGGGGCAAGAGACCCAGTACTTC. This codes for CASSFRGQETQYF.

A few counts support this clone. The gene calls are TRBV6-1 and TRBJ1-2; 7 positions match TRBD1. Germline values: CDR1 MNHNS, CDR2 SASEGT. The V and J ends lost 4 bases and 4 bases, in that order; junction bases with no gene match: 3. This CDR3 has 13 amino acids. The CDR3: CASSAGQRYGYTF. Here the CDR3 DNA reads TGTGCCAGCAGTGCGGGACAGCGCTATGGCTACACCTTC.

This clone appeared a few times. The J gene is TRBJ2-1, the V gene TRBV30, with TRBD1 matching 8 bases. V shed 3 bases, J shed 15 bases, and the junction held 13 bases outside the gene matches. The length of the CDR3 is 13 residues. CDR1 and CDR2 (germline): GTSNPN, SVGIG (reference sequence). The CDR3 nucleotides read TGTGCCTGGAGCGAAGTAACGGGACAGGTCATGTTCTTC. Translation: CAWSEVTGQVMFF.

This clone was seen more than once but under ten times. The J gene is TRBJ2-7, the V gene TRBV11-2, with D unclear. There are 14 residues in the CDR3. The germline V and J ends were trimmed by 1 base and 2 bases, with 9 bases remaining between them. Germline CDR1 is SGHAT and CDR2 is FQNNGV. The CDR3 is CASSLVGYPYEQYF. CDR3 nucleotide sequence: TGTGCCAGCAGCTTAGTGGGCTACCCCTACGAGCAGTACTTC.

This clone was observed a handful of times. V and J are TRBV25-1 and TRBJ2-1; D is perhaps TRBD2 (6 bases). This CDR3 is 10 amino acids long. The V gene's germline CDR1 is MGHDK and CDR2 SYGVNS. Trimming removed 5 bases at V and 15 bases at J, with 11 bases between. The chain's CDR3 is CASSREWLFF. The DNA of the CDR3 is TGTGCCAGCAGTCGGGAGTGGCTGTTCTTC.